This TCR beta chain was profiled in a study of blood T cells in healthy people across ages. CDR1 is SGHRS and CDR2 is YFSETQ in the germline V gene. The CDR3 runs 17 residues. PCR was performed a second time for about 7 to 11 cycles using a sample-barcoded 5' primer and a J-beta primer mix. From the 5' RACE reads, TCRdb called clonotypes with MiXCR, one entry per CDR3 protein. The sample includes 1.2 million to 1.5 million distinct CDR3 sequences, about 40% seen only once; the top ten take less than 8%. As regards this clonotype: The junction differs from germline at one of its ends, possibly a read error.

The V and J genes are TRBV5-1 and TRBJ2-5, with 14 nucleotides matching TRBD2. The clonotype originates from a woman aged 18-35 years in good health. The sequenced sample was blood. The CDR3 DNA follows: TGCGCCAGCAGCCCGGGACTAGCGGGGGCCTCACAAGAGACCCAGAACTTC. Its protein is CASSPGLAGASQETQNF. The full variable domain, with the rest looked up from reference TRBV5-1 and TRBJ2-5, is KAGVTQTPRYLIKTRGQQVTLSCSPISGHRSVSWYQQTPGQGLQFLFEYFSETQRNKGNFPGRFSGRQFSNSRSEMNVSTLELGDSALYLCASSPGLAGASQETQNFGPGTRLLVL.